Shown below are 19 T cell receptor beta chains from a single sample sequenced in a study of identical twins. MiXCR, applied by TCRdb to the 5' RACE reads, yields one record per CDR3 protein. The sample holds approximately 410,000 distinct CDR3 sequences, approximately 17% seen once. Material: naive T cells sorted from blood. Source of these receptors: a man aged 50 to 59 in good health.

This clonotype was picked up one time. CDR3 nucleotide sequence: TGTGCCAGCAGCTTGGGGTTCGGGGGCGTGATCGGGGAGCTGTTTTTT. This sequence encodes CASSLGFGGVIGELFF. The V call is TRBV5-5, the J call TRBJ2-2; tentatively, D is TRBD1 or TRBD2 (6 bases each). Per the germline V gene, CDR1 is SGHKS and CDR2 is YYEKEE (reference sequence). Trimming shortened V by 0 bases and J by 7 bases, and 16 bases separated the two germline ends. The CDR3 consists of 16 residues.

There are many counts of this clonotype. The J gene is TRBJ2-1, the V gene TRBV20-1; D not certain. V lost 7 bases to trimming and J lost 10 bases, with 14 bases between them. Germline V CDR1 and CDR2: DFQATT, SNEGSKA (reference sequence). The CDR3 is 11 residues long. This CDR3 reads CSGTKPEEQFF. The CDR3 DNA reads as TGCAGTGGAACAAAACCGGAGGAGCAGTTCTTC.

This clonotype appeared a few times. V and J are TRBV5-1 and TRBJ2-3, with TRBD2 matching 12 bases. CDR3 length: 16 residues. Trimming cost V 4 bases and J 1 base; bases outside gene matches: 4. Germline V CDR1 and CDR2: SGHRS, YFSETQ. The CDR3 DNA is TGCGCCAGCAGCATGGGACTAGCGGGCCGCACAGATACGCAGTATTTT. Its translation: CASSMGLAGRTDTQYF.

Many counts were recorded for this clonotype. J is TRBJ2-7 and V is TRBV6-2 or TRBV6-3, with a possible D match to TRBD2 (6 bases). The germline V gene encodes CDR1 MNHEY and CDR2 SVGEGT. The CDR3 consists of 16 residues. V lost 4 bases, J lost 2 bases, and 18 bases lay in between. The CDR3 sequence is CASSFPFGSGTYEQYF. The CDR3 DNA follows: TGTGCCAGCAGTTTCCCCTTTGGTAGCGGCACCTACGAGCAGTACTTC.

The chain joins TRBV4-3 to TRBJ2-2; D is perhaps TRBD1 (6 bases). Trimming shortened V by 4 bases and J by 4 bases, and 13 bases separated the two germline ends. This CDR3 is 15 amino acids long. Germline CDR1 LGHNA, CDR2 YSLEER. The CDR3 protein is CASSRRGQGTGELFF. CDR3 nucleotides: TGCGCCAGCAGCCGACGGGGACAAGGCACCGGGGAGCTGTTTTTT.

This chain links TRBV25-1 with TRBJ2-3; no definite D call. Looked up from germline, CDR1 is MGHDK and CDR2 is SYGVNS. There are 11 residues in the CDR3. V was trimmed by 4 bases and J by 7 bases, leaving 6 bases between them. CDR3: CASSGGHTQYF. CDR3 nucleotide sequence: TGTGCCAGCAGTGGGGGTCATACGCAGTATTTT. The variable domain in full, completed from reference TRBV25-1 and TRBJ2-3, reads EADIYQTPRYLVIGTGKKITLECSQTMGHDKMYWYQQDPGMELHLIHYSYGVNSTEKGDLSSESTVSRIRTEHFPLTLESARPSHTSQYLCASSGGHTQYFGPGTRLTVL.

This clonotype was seen a single time. The V gene is TRBV6-5, the J gene TRBJ1-1; the match to TRBD1 covers 8 bases. Germline assignment: CDR1 MNHEY and CDR2 SVGAGI. The CDR3 contains 16 residues. V was pared by 0 bases and J by 2 bases, with 5 bases of the junction left unmatched. For the CDR3, the DNA is TGTGCCAGCAGTTACTCGACAGGGGTAGCAAACACTGAAGCTTTCTTT. It translates to CASSYSTGVANTEAFF.

In this sample, this clonotype turned up a few times. CDR3 nucleotide sequence: TGTGCCAGCCAAGGACAGATCGGGAAGACCCAGTACTTC. Residues: CASQGQIGKTQYF. The chain uses TRBV28 and TRBJ2-5, with D possibly TRBD1 on 6 matching bases. The V gene lost 8 bases and the J gene lost 6 bases, with 16 bases spanning the gap. The CDR3 sequence is 13 residues long. From germline, CDR1 is MDHEN and CDR2 SYDVKM.

This clonotype appeared a few times. The V gene is TRBV6-6, the J gene TRBJ2-7; D gene unclear. Germline CDR1 is MNHNY and CDR2 is SVGAGI (reference sequence). The CDR3 consists of 13 residues. V shed 7 bases and J shed 0 bases, with 10 bases lying between them. Here the CDR3 DNA reads TGTGCCAGCACTTCGCCTAGCTCCTACGAGCAGTACTTC. Its protein product is CASTSPSSYEQYF.

The chain is built from TRBV6-5 and TRBJ1-4; D remains ambiguous. The V end was cut by 0 bases, the J end by 0 bases, with 8 bases between. The germline CDR1 and CDR2 sequences are MNHEY and SVGAGI. The CDR3 covers 16 residues. Here the CDR3 reads CASSYSRRATNEKLFF. The CDR3 bases are TGTGCCAGCAGTTACTCGAGGCGGGCAACTAATGAAAAACTGTTTTTT.

This clonotype was found a few times. The chain carries TRBV6-1 and TRBJ2-1, with D hard to call. The length of the CDR3 is 14 residues. V was clipped by 1 base and J by 3 bases, with 7 bases between them. Germline assignment: CDR1 MNHNS and CDR2 SASEGT. This chain's CDR3 is CASSEVGDYNEQFF. The DNA for the CDR3 is TGTGCCAGCAGTGAAGTTGGGGACTACAATGAGCAGTTCTTC.

The chain couples TRBV18 to TRBJ1-4, with D tentatively TRBD1 (5 bases). The germline V gene encodes CDR1 KGHSH and CDR2 LQKENI. The CDR3 contains 18 residues. V lost 1 base and J lost 1, with 16 bases in between. CDR3 DNA sequence: TGTGCCAGCTCACCACGCGTGGTCCCGGGACTAACTAATGAAAAACTGTTTTTT. Its translation is CASSPRVVPGLTNEKLFF.

This clonotype was recorded many times. The rearrangement uses TRBV12-3 or TRBV12-4 and TRBJ2-7; D might be TRBD2 (5 bases). The CDR3 has 13 residues. The V and J ends lost 5 bases and 2 bases respectively, with 10 bases between them. CDR3 bases: TGTGCCAGCAGTGTTACTAGTCCCTACGAGCAGTACTTC. Its protein is CASSVTSPYEQYF.

This clonotype has ten or more counts. The genes are TRBV4-3 and TRBJ1-4; D may be TRBD1 (5 bases). The CDR3 loop spans 15 amino acids. Trimming removed 0 bases at V and 7 bases at J, with 12 bases between. Germline loops: CDR1 LGHNA, CDR2 YSLEER. CDR3 protein: CASSQDPGAGEKLFF. The DNA of the CDR3 is TGCGCCAGCAGCCAAGATCCCGGGGCGGGTGAAAAACTGTTTTTT.

This clonotype has at least ten counts. This chain connects TRBV27 to TRBJ2-3; 10 nucleotides agree with TRBD2. The CDR3 extends over 16 amino acids. With 5 bases clipped from V and 2 bases from J, the junction kept 7 bases outside the gene matches. Germline loops: CDR1 MNHEY, CDR2 SMNVEV (reference sequence). CDR3 bases: TGTGCCAGCAGTCCCCTAGCGGGAGTTAACACAGATACGCAGTATTTT. Translated, it gives CASSPLAGVNTDTQYF.

This clonotype has ten or more counts. V usage is TRBV11-1 and J usage is TRBJ2-1, with TRBD1 identical over 8 bases. Germline V gives CDR1 SGHAT, CDR2 FQDESV (reference sequence). With V trimmed by 7 bases and J by 2 bases, 22 bases remained unmatched. The CDR3 has 20 amino acids. Written as DNA, the CDR3 is TGTGCCAGCAACGTCCTGACACGGACAGGGAATAGCCGTCCCTACAATGAGCAGTTCTTC. Amino acids: CASNVLTRTGNSRPYNEQFF. Complete variable domain (other parts from reference TRBV11-1 and TRBJ2-1): EAEVAQSPRYKITEKSQAVAFWCDPISGHATLYWYRQILGQGPELLVQFQDESVVDDSQLPKDRFSAERLKGVDSTLKIQPAELGDSAMYLCASNVLTRTGNSRPYNEQFFGPGTRLTVL.

This chain joins TRBV12-3 or TRBV12-4 and TRBJ2-6; D may be TRBD1 or TRBD2 (5 bases each). Trimming took 5 bases from V and 0 from J, leaving 8 bases between them. This CDR3 region has 15 residues. The CDR3 region has the DNA TGTGCCAGCAGTCCCGGGGCCTCTGGGGCCAACGTCCTGACTTTC. Translating gives CASSPGASGANVLTF.

This clonotype was observed many times. The V call is TRBV12-3 or TRBV12-4, the J call TRBJ2-7, with 7 nucleotides matching TRBD1. This CDR3 spans 12 amino acids. The J segment lost 6 bases and the V segment lost 6 bases, leaving 5 bases of the junction unmatched. Here the CDR3 DNA reads TGTGCCAGCAGGCAACAGGGGTTCGAGCAGTACTTC. Protein sequence: CASRQQGFEQYF.

The chain is built from TRBV29-1 and TRBJ2-7; 8 nucleotides align to TRBD2. The length of the CDR3 is 12 residues. Germline lookup yields CDR1 SQVTM and CDR2 ANQGSEA. Trimming took 5 bases from V and 7 from J; bases not matched to a gene: 7. CDR3 nucleotides: TGCAGCGTTCGGGGGGGGCCCCTGGAGCAGTACTTC. This translates into CSVRGGPLEQYF.